These T cell receptor beta chains were read from a single sample in a study of shared clonotypes between healthy human individuals. The data were produced by immunoSEQ multiplex PCR, yet TCRdb's version contains in-frame clones alone and is incomplete. The table lists some 2 million clones, over 85% of them singletons. Sequenced: naive CD8+ T cells sorted from blood. These receptors all stem from a man aged 18 to 29 in good health. CDR3s include the opening cysteine and the closing phenylalanine or tryptophan.

j_call v_call cdr3_aa
TRBJ1-5 TRBV7-9 CASSRGALGPQHF
TRBJ1-1 TRBV25-1 CASSQGLNTEAFF
TRBJ1-2 TRBV6-5 CASSYAPTHYGYTF
TRBJ2-7 TRBV6-1 CASSEGASGFSYEQYF
TRBJ2-7 TRBV5-5 CASSAGQGGYEQYF
TRBJ2-5 TRBV4-3 CASSRDWGVAGETQYF
TRBJ2-1 TRBV4-3 CASSQDQTGPGGFSPYNEQFF
TRBJ2-3 TRBV5-5 CASSWDRFTDTQYF
TRBJ2-5 TRBV13 CASSLGGGGQETQYF
TRBJ1-6 TRBV11-3 CASSLGLANSPLHF
TRBJ2-1 TRBV4-1 CASSQGWGGSYNEQFF
TRBJ2-3 TRBV7-9 CASRGRGGSGTDTQYF
TRBJ1-2 TRBV19 CASSTRDSQPRRSYGYTF
TRBJ2-1 TRBV4-3 CASSQYPPAGGSYNEQFF
TRBJ2-5 TRBV28 CASSFLGQAQETQYF
TRBJ2-1 TRBV30 CAWSGPFFEQFF
TRBJ2-7 TRBV10-2 CASSVGVGLAGPEQYF
TRBJ1-2 TRBV25-1 CASSWEGEGYTF
TRBJ2-7 TRBV30 CAWSVVNSYEQYF
TRBJ1-2 TRBV6-6 CASSYRQGADGYTF
TRBJ2-2 TRBV10-1 CASSGPNTGELFF
TRBJ2-1 TRBV19 CASSIEAANEQFF
TRBJ1-6 TRBV5-1 CASSLNHPGSNSPLHF
TRBJ1-4 TRBV7-9 CASSKLRGSGEKLFF
TRBJ1-1 TRBV6-1 CASRWLGTEAFF
TRBJ1-1 TRBV4-1 CASSHTRGQALNTEAFF